Listed below are T cell receptor beta chains from one sample, sequenced in a study of shared clonotypes between healthy human individuals. Assay: immunoSEQ multiplex PCR; the TCRdb copy retains only in-frame clones and omits some. The sample has some 980,000 clones; roughly 72% are singletons. Sequences were obtained from memory CD4+ T cells sorted from blood. The receptors here all came from a man aged 18 to 30 in good health. Both conserved end residues are part of each CDR3. The D gene is left open where the match is weak. Clone size is given for some rows only: seen once, a few or many times, or a class if the clone is expanded.

NA,TRBD2,14,TRBJ2-7,TRBV11-2,TGTGCCAGCAGCCCGACTAGCGGGAGGTACGAGCAGTACTTC,CASSPTSGRYEQYF
NA,NA,13,TRBJ1-1,TRBV10-3,TGTGCCCTACGACAGGAGATGAACACTGAAGCTTTCTTT,CALRQEMNTEAFF
NA,TRBD1,14,TRBJ1-2,TRBV5-4,TGTGCCAGCAGCTCGGGGACAGGGTATTATGGCTACACCTTC,CASSSGTGYYGYTF
NA,NA,15,TRBJ1-5,TRBV7-9,TGTGCCAGCAGCTTGGGGGACGTATTGGGTCAGCCCCAGCATTTT,CASSLGDVLGQPQHF
few,NA,12,TRBJ2-7,TRBV7-2,TGTGCCAGCAGCTTAGACGCGGAACGAGAGTACTTC,CASSLDAEREYF
once,TRBD1,15,TRBJ1-5,TRBV19,TGTGCCAGTATCACCACAGGGGGCGCGGGTCAGCCCCAGCATTTT,CASITTGGAGQPQHF
few,NA,15,TRBJ2-5,TRBV19,TGTGCCAGTAGTAAAAGGAGGGGCGGGGATGAGACCCAGTACTTC,CASSKRRGGDETQYF
NA,NA,14,TRBJ2-7,TRBV5-6,TGTGCCAGCAGCTTGGACAGGTCTACCTACGAGCAGTACTTC,CASSLDRSTYEQYF
NA,NA,14,TRBJ2-1,TRBV2,TGTGCCAGCAGACCCTCACCTTTGTGGAATGAGCAGTTCTTC,CASRPSPLWNEQFF
NA,NA,13,TRBJ2-1,TRBV19,TGTGCCAGTTCACCAGGGGGGCGCGTATGGCAGTTCTTC,CASSPGGRVWQFF
NA,TRBD1,15,TRBJ1-3,TRBV15,TGTGCCACCAGCAGTGGACAGGGTTATGGAAACACCATATATTTT,CATSSGQGYGNTIYF
once,TRBD1,18,TRBJ1-2,TRBV7-9,TGTGCCAGCAGCTCGCCCGGAGGGGGCTCTCCCGACCTCTATGGCTACACCTTC,CASSSPGGGSPDLYGYTF
NA,NA,17,TRBJ1-2,TRBV21-1,TGTGCCAGCAGCTCTAACCCCCCCAGACAGCCCAACTATGGCTACACCTTC,CASSSNPPRQPNYGYTF
NA,NA,13,TRBJ2-2,TRBV6-6,TGTGCCAGCAGTTACTCAGGCGTCGGGGAGCTGTTTTTT,CASSYSGVGELFF
once,TRBD1,16,TRBJ2-2,TRBV6-5,TGTGCCAGCAGTTCCCCGACAGGGGGCAACACCGGGGAGCTGTTTTTT,CASSSPTGGNTGELFF
NA,NA,14,TRBJ2-1,TRBV18,TGTGCCAGCTCCCCCATCGGCACCTACAATGAGCAGTTCTTC,CASSPIGTYNEQFF
few,TRBD2,15,TRBJ2-7,TRBV5-6,TGTGCCAGCAGCTTGTCCGGTAGCGGGAGTAGCGAGCAGTACTTC,CASSLSGSGSSEQYF
NA,TRBD1,17,TRBJ2-6,TRBV30,TGTGCCTGGGGGACAGGAGTCCTCCCCTCTGGGGCCAACGTCCTGACTTTC,CAWGTGVLPSGANVLTF
NA,NA,15,TRBJ2-1,TRBV7-2,TGTGCCAGCAGCTCACAGGACAGCGGACCGGGGACGCAGTTCTTC,CASSSQDSGPGTQFF
many,NA,13,TRBJ1-2,TRBV18,TGTGCCAGCTCACCACAAAGGGATTACGGCTACACCTTC,CASSPQRDYGYTF
NA,TRBD1,13,TRBJ1-1,TRBV2,TGTGCCAGTCGGACAGGGTGGAACACTGAAGCTTTCTTT,CASRTGWNTEAFF
NA,TRBD1,15,TRBJ1-1,TRBV10-2,TGCGCCAGCAGTGAGGGACCCGGGACAGGGACCAAAGCTTTCTTT,CASSEGPGTGTKAFF
NA,TRBD1,15,TRBJ2-7,TRBV6-5,TGTGCCAGCAGTCGGACCGGGACAGGGGTCCACGAGCAGTACTTC,CASSRTGTGVHEQYF
NA,NA,14,TRBJ2-2,TRBV28,TGTGCCAGCAGGGGTAAGCTGAGCACCGGGGAGCTGTTTTTT,CASRGKLSTGELFF
many,NA,14,TRBJ1-4,TRBV9,TGTGCCAGCAGCCTCCGTCCAACGGACGAAAAACTGTTTTTT,CASSLRPTDEKLFF
few,NA,11,TRBJ2-7,TRBV7-2,TGTGCCAGCAGCTCGGGACCAGAGCAGTACTTC,CASSSGPEQYF
NA,NA,13,TRBJ1-1,TRBV2,TGTGCCAGCAGTGAGAGGAGGGACACTGAAGCTTTCTTT,CASSERRDTEAFF
few,NA,14,TRBJ1-6,TRBV28,TGTGCCAGCAGCCGCCCCCACGGGAATTCACCCCTCCACTTT,CASSRPHGNSPLHF
NA,NA,15,TRBJ1-1,TRBV4-1,TGCGCCAGCAGCCAAGAACGGGGCGCGGGCACTGAAGCTTTCTTT,CASSQERGAGTEAFF
NA,NA,13,TRBJ2-3,TRBV19,TGTGCCAGTAACTCGAGGGGCGCAGATACGCAGTATTTT,CASNSRGADTQYF
NA,NA,15,TRBJ2-5,TRBV18,TGTGCCAGCTCACCACTCGGACAGCTCCAAGAGACCCAGTACTTC,CASSPLGQLQETQYF
many,TRBD1,19,TRBJ2-1,TRBV28,TGTGCCAGCAGTTTCCTTCCGGGACAGGGGGCGATGAGTTCCAATGAGCAGTTCTTC,CASSFLPGQGAMSSNEQFF
NA,NA,14,TRBJ1-6,TRBV10-1,TGCGCCAGCCAAGGTAGCTCCTATAATTCACCCCTCCACTTT,CASQGSSYNSPLHF
NA,TRBD2,16,TRBJ2-5,TRBV7-2,TGTGCCAGCAGCTTACGACTAGCGGGGGGGCCGGAGACCCAGTACTTC,CASSLRLAGGPETQYF
NA,NA,18,TRBJ1-3,TRBV11-2,TGTGCCAGCAGCCCCATTTTCCGCGGCCTCTCTGTTGGAAACACCATATATTTT,CASSPIFRGLSVGNTIYF
NA,NA,14,TRBJ2-3,TRBV5-8,TGTGCCAGCAGCTTGTCTGCCCGCACAGATACGCAGTATTTT,CASSLSARTDTQYF
NA,NA,15,TRBJ1-3,TRBV4-2,TGTGCCAGCAGCCAGGGGGACGGTGGGGGAAACACCATATATTTT,CASSQGDGGGNTIYF
NA,NA,11,TRBJ1-1,TRBV18,TGTGCCAGCTCACCGGGGACTGAAGCTTTCTTT,CASSPGTEAFF
few,NA,15,TRBJ2-7,TRBV7-2,TGTGCCAGCAGCCGAGACAGGTCTTCCTCCTACGAGCAGTACTTC,CASSRDRSSSYEQYF
NA,TRBD1,14,TRBJ2-5,TRBV5-1,TGCGCCAGCAACTCCGGGACAGCGAAAGAGACCCAGTACTTC,CASNSGTAKETQYF
NA,TRBD2,14,TRBJ2-7,TRBV25-1,TGTGCCAGCAGTACGACTAGCGGGAGCTACGAGCAGTACTTC,CASSTTSGSYEQYF
once,NA,15,TRBJ1-2,TRBV6-6,TGTGCCAGCAGGGAAATGGGGGCGACTAACTATGGCTACACCTTC,CASREMGATNYGYTF
NA,NA,15,TRBJ2-1,TRBV27,TGTGCCAGCAGTTTGAAGGCTGGGTTCTACAATGAGCAGTTCTTC,CASSLKAGFYNEQFF
NA,TRBD1,16,TRBJ2-7,TRBV14,TGTGCCAGCAGCCAAGACGGTTCCGGGACAGGGGGCGGACGGTACTTC,CASSQDGSGTGGGRYF
NA,NA,14,TRBJ2-2,TRBV6-6,TGTGCCAGCACTCCACAGGGGAACACCGGGGAGCTGTTTTTT,CASTPQGNTGELFF
NA,NA,17,TRBJ2-5,TRBV5-6,TGTGCCAGCAGCTTGTCCCAGGGTACCTTGGACCAAGAGACCCAGTACTTC,CASSLSQGTLDQETQYF
NA,TRBD2,13,TRBJ2-1,TRBV19,TGTGCCAGTAGTTCCCGGGGGGTCTATGAGCAGTTCTTC,CASSSRGVYEQFF
NA,NA,12,TRBJ2-5,TRBV30,TGTGCCTGGAGTACAGGGAGGGAGACCCAGTACTTC,CAWSTGRETQYF
NA,NA,13,TRBJ1-2,TRBV9,TGTGCCAGCAGCGTAGACAGCTCATATGGCTACACCTTC,CASSVDSSYGYTF
NA,NA,11,TRBJ2-3,TRBV10-1,TGCGCCAGCAGCCGCACAGATACGCAGTATTTT,CASSRTDTQYF
NA,TRBD2,14,TRBJ2-1,TRBV7-3,TGTGCCAGCAGCCCCGCGGGGGGCAGGAATGAGCAGTTCTTC,CASSPAGGRNEQFF
NA,TRBD1,13,TRBJ2-7,TRBV15,TGTGCCACCAGCAGGGACAGGGGCTACGAGCAGTACTTC,CATSRDRGYEQYF
few,NA,14,TRBJ1-5,TRBV19,TGTGCCAGTAGTATGTCCGGGGGCAATCAGCCCCAGCATTTT,CASSMSGGNQPQHF